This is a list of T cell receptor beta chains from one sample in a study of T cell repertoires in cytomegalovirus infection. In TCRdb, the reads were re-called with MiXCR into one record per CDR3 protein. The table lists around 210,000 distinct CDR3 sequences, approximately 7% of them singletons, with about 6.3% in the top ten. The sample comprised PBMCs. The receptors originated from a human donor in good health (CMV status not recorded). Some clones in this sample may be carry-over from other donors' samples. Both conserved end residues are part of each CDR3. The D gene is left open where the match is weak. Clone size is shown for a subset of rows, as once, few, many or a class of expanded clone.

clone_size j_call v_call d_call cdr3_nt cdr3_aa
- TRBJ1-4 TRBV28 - TGTGCCAGCAGCGCTCCAGGGATTAGGGAAAAACTATTTTTT CASSAPGIREKLFF
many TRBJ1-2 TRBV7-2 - TGTGCCAGCAGCGCCCGTAACCTCCGGAGGGACTATGGCTACACCTTC CASSARNLRRDYGYTF
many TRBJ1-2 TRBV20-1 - TGCAGTGCGCGCACCGGGTCTAACTATGGCTACACCTTC CSARTGSNYGYTF
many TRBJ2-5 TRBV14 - TGTGCCAGCAGCGGGGTCCGGGGAGAGACCCAGTACTTC CASSGVRGETQYF
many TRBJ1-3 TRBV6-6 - TGTGCCACACAGGGTTACTCTGGAAACACCATATATTTT CATQGYSGNTIYF
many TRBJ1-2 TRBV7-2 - TGTGCCAGCAGCTTAGGGGTGGGGCTCGACTATGGCTACACCTTC CASSLGVGLDYGYTF
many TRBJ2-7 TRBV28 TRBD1 TGTGCCAGCAGTTCCCGACAGAGGACAGGAGGCTACGAGCAGTACTTC CASSSRQRTGGYEQYF
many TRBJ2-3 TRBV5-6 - TGTGCCAGCAGCCCAGGACAAGACAGAAGAACAGATACGCAGTATTTT CASSPGQDRRTDTQYF
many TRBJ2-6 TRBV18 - TGTGCCAGCTCGGCGTACAACTCTGGGGCCAACGTCCTGACTTTC CASSAYNSGANVLTF
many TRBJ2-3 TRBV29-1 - TGCAGCGTACTAGACGGCACAGATACGCAGTATTTT CSVLDGTDTQYF
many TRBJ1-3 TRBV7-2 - TGTGCCAGCAGCTTAGAGGGAAGGAGGGGAAACACCATATATTTT CASSLEGRRGNTIYF
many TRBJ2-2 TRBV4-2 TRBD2 TGTGCCAGCAGCCTAGCGGGGACTACCGGGGAGCTGTTTTTT CASSLAGTTGELFF
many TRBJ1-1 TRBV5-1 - TGCGCCAGCAGCTTGGGGGGGCAGTTGACTGAAGCTTTCTTT CASSLGGQLTEAFF
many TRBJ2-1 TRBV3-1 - TGTGCCAGCAGCCAAGTCCAGGGGATCAGTGAGCAGTTCTTC CASSQVQGISEQFF
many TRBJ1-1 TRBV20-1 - TGCAGTGCTAGAGTTCCGGCCATGAACACTGAAGCTTTCTTT CSARVPAMNTEAFF
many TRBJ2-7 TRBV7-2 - TGTGCCAGCAGCTTAGGGGCGGACAGCTCCTACGAGCAGTACTTC CASSLGADSSYEQYF
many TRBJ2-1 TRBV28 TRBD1 TGTGCCAGCAGGCCCTATAGACAGGGGAATAATGAGCAGTTCTTC CASRPYRQGNNEQFF
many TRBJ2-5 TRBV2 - TGTGCCAGCAGTGAATGGGCAGCACAAGAGACCCAGTACTTC CASSEWAAQETQYF
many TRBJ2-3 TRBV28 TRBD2 TGTGCCAGCAGTTTAGGACTAGAGCTCACAGATACGCAGTATTTT CASSLGLELTDTQYF
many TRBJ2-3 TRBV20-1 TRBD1 TGCAGTGCTAGAGCTGGGACAGAAACACCCTCAAGGCCAGATACGCAGTATTTT CSARAGTETPSRPDTQYF
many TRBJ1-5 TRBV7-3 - TGTGCCAGCAGCTTAGGGGAGGATCAGCCCCAGCATTTT CASSLGEDQPQHF
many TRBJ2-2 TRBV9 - TGTGCCAGCTCCCCTGTGGCGGCCGGGGAGCTGTTTTTT CASSPVAAGELFF
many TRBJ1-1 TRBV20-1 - TGCAGTGCTCCCGAGCTAAAGAACACTGAAGCTTTCTTT CSAPELKNTEAFF
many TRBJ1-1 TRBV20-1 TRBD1 TGCAGTGCCCGGGACAGGGGGCCAGGGGCTTTCTTT CSARDRGPGAFF
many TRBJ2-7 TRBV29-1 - TGCAGCGCCACCTGGCCAGCTACCTACGAGCAGTACTTC CSATWPATYEQYF
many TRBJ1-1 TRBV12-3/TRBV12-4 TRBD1 TGTGCCAGCAGTTTGACAGGGTCTAGGGGTTACACTGAAGCTTTCTTT CASSLTGSRGYTEAFF
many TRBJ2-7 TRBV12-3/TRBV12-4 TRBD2 TGTGCCAGCAGAAATAGCGGGACCTACGAGCAGTACTTC CASRNSGTYEQYF
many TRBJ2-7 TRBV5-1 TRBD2 TGCGCCAGCAGCTTGGCGGCGGGGGGCCTCGAGCAGTACTTC CASSLAAGGLEQYF
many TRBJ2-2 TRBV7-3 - TGTGCCAGCAGCTACAATTACGACGGGGAGCTGTTTTTT CASSYNYDGELFF
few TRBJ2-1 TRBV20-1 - TGCAGTGCGGGGGACTTTCGCTCCTACAATGAGCAGTTCTTC CSAGDFRSYNEQFF
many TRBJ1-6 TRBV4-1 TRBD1 TGCGCCAGCAGCCAAGCCGGGACAGCAACAGATTCACCCCTCCACTTT CASSQAGTATDSPLHF
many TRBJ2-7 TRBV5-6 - TGTGCCAGCAGCTTGACTCATCACTCCTACGAGCAGTACTTC CASSLTHHSYEQYF
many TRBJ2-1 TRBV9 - TGTGCCAGCAGCGTAGAGGGGTCAGCCTACAATGAGCAGTTCTTC CASSVEGSAYNEQFF
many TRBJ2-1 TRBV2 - TGTGCCAGCAGTGATCCGGGCCTGGGGGGGGGCAAGAATGAGCAGTTCTTC CASSDPGLGGGKNEQFF
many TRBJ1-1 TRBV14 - TGTGCCAGCAGCCAGTTTGAGCAGCTGAGAACTGAAGCTTTCTTT CASSQFEQLRTEAFF